The 32 T cell receptor beta chains listed next were all sequenced from one sample in a study of T cell repertoires in cytomegalovirus infection. TCRdb processed the reads anew with MiXCR; each CDR3 protein has one entry. The sample lists fewer than 550,000 distinct CDR3 sequences; around 11% were seen once. Specimen: PBMCs. These TCRs come from a human donor in good health (CMV status not recorded). Some clones in this sample may be carry-over from other donors' samples.

This clonotype has at least ten counts. The V gene is TRBV23-1, the J gene TRBJ1-4; D may be TRBD1 (5 bases). TRBV23-1 is an open reading frame whose function is uncertain. Trimming left V 4 bases short and J 6 bases short, with 15 bases between. This CDR3 has 15 residues. CDR3 sequence (DNA): TGCGCCAGCAGTCCCGGGGGAGCCTTCCATGAAAAACTGTTTTTT. Translation: CASSPGGAFHEKLFF.

This clonotype showed up many times. CDR3: CASSYAWGDTQYF. The DNA of the CDR3 is TGTGCCAGCAGTTACGCCTGGGGAGATACGCAGTATTTT. V usage is TRBV6-2 or TRBV6-3 and J usage is TRBJ2-3; D is uncertain. The CDR3 is 13 amino acids. The germline gives CDR1 MNHEY, CDR2 SVGEGT. V was trimmed by 2 bases and J by 5 bases, leaving 8 bases between them.

The V call is TRBV19, the J call TRBJ1-2; D call uncertain. Germline-derived CDR1 and CDR2 are LNHDA and SQIVND (reference sequence). With 3 bases removed from V and 4 bases from J, the gap between germline ends came to 12 bases. The CDR3 spans 14 residues. CDR3 sequence reads: CASSIAGSSYGYTF. CDR3 sequence (DNA): TGTGCCAGTAGTATTGCCGGGTCCAGCTATGGCTACACCTTC.

On this clonotype: This may come from a read error, since a much larger clone is one base off. The chain joins TRBV7-9 to TRBJ1-1, with TRBD1 as a possible D gene (6 bases). The V end lost 5 bases, the J end lost 3 bases, and 13 bases lay between the germline ends. The germline CDR1 and CDR2 sequences are SEHNR and FQNEAQ (reference sequence). CDR3 length: 14 residues. The CDR3 reads CASSPRGSDTEAFF. The CDR3 region has the DNA TGTGCCAGCAGCCCAAGGGGGTCGGACACTGAAGCTTTCTTT.

This clonotype was recorded a few times. The J gene is TRBJ2-5, the V gene TRBV29-1, with 7 bases aligning to TRBD2. With V trimmed by 0 bases and J by 5 bases, 18 bases remained unmatched. This CDR3 has 18 amino acids. Per the germline V gene, CDR1 is SQVTM and CDR2 is ANQGSEA. CDR3 nucleotide sequence: TGCAGCGTTGAAGATAGCCTAGCGGCTTCTTTAAGTAGGGAGACCCAGTACTTC. Encoded protein: CSVEDSLAASLSRETQYF.

There are many counts of this clonotype. The chain joins TRBV5-4 to TRBJ2-3; D unresolved. The germline V gene has CDR1 SGHNT and CDR2 YYREEE (reference sequence). The CDR3 is 13 residues long. V lost 2 bases and J 6 bases, leaving 10 bases between the germline ends. Here the CDR3 reads CASSFPEADTQYF. The CDR3 DNA reads TGTGCCAGCAGCTTTCCAGAGGCGGATACGCAGTATTTT. The full variable domain, its missing parts supplied by reference TRBV5-4 and TRBJ2-3, is ETGVTQSPTHLIKTRGQQVTLRCSSQSGHNTVSWYQQALGQGPQFIFQYYREEENGRGNFPPRFSGLQFPNYSSELNVNALELDDSALYLCASSFPEADTQYFGPGTRLTVL.

This clonotype was seen many times. J is TRBJ2-1 and V is TRBV6-1; D is perhaps TRBD1 (5 bases). V was cut by 7 bases and J by 0 bases, with 7 bases left in between. The germline CDR1 and CDR2 sequences are MNHNS and SASEGT. The CDR3 runs 13 residues. This CDR3 is CASTDSSYNEQFF. The CDR3 DNA reads TGTGCCAGCACTGACAGCTCCTACAATGAGCAGTTCTTC.

This clonotype occurred many times. This chain joins TRBV20-1 and TRBJ2-5, with D unclear. From germline, CDR1 is DFQATT and CDR2 SNEGSKA (reference sequence). The V and J ends lost 3 bases and 5 bases respectively, with 16 bases between them. The CDR3 is made up of 14 amino acids. Here the CDR3 reads CSARGAPGRETQYF. The CDR3, as DNA: TGCAGTGCTAGGGGCGCCCCCGGTCGGGAGACCCAGTACTTC.

This clonotype was counted at least ten times. The gene calls are TRBV2 and TRBJ1-6; D gene uncertain. In germline, CDR1 is SNHLY, CDR2 FYNNEI. The CDR3 contains 15 residues. The germline V and J ends were trimmed by 3 bases and 7 bases, with 13 bases remaining between them. CDR3 sequence: CASSDVEGPNSPLHF. CDR3 nucleotide sequence: TGTGCCAGCAGTGATGTTGAGGGTCCCAATTCACCCCTCCACTTT.

This clonotype was counted ten times or more. DNA of the CDR3: TGTGCCAGCAGCTCCGAAACCAGGGACCGTAGTTATGGCTACACCTTC. Translation: CASSSETRDRSYGYTF. This sequence joins TRBV7-9 and TRBJ1-2, with D perhaps matching TRBD1 (5 bases). The V end lost 4 bases, the J end lost 5 bases, and 20 bases lay between the germline ends. The V gene's germline CDR1 is SEHNR and CDR2 FQNEAQ (reference sequence). The length of the CDR3 is 16 residues.

The V gene is TRBV20-1, the J gene TRBJ1-5; D call uncertain. Germline loops: CDR1 DFQATT, CDR2 SNEGSKA (reference sequence). Trimming stripped 4 bases from V and 3 bases from J, with 19 bases between. The CDR3 sequence is 16 residues long. CDR3 sequence reads: CSANKGVTDYNQPQHF. In DNA, the CDR3 is TGCAGTGCTAATAAAGGTGTAACCGACTACAATCAGCCCCAGCATTTT.

The chain carries TRBV19 and TRBJ1-1; 8 nucleotides agree with TRBD1. CDR3 size: 15 residues. V shed 4 bases and J 5 bases; nucleotides not matched to a gene: 9. CDR1 LNHDA and CDR2 SQIVND come from the germline V gene (reference sequence). The CDR3 coding sequence is TGTGCCAGTAGTAATAGCCAGACAGGGGAAACTGAAGCTTTCTTT. Residues: CASSNSQTGETEAFF.

This clonotype appeared many times. The chain recombines TRBV12-3 or TRBV12-4 with TRBJ2-3; D perhaps matches TRBD2 (5 bases). This CDR3 has 15 amino acids. With 4 bases removed from V and 5 bases from J, the gap between germline ends came to 16 bases. The CDR3 region is CASSSSWSGLDTQYF. In nucleotides, the CDR3 is TGTGCCAGCAGTTCCTCCTGGAGCGGCCTAGATACGCAGTATTTT.

This clonotype came up many times. The rearrangement joins TRBV10-2 to TRBJ1-6; no clear D. Germline V gene data show CDR1 as WSHSY and CDR2 as SAAADI. The CDR3 sequence is 14 residues long. Trimming cost V 4 bases and J 2 bases, with 6 bases left between them. CDR3 amino acids: CASSARTYNSPLHF. The DNA of the CDR3 is TGCGCCAGCAGTGCACGAACCTATAATTCACCCCTCCACTTT.

Ten or more counts support this clonotype. This chain connects TRBV3-1 to TRBJ2-7; a weak D match, TRBD2 (5 bases). With 4 bases removed from V and 7 bases from J, the gap between germline ends came to 14 bases. There are 13 residues in the CDR3. Per the germline V gene, CDR1 is LGHDT and CDR2 is YNNKEL (reference sequence). The CDR3, as DNA: TGTGCCAGCAGCCGCCACCCGGGCGGGGAGCAGTACTTC. Translating it yields CASSRHPGGEQYF.

This clonotype was seen at least ten times. J is TRBJ2-3 and V is TRBV27; D might be TRBD2 (6 bases). Trimming took off 3 bases at V and 5 bases at J, with 12 bases between the two ends. This CDR3 region has 14 residues. Germline V lookup: CDR1 MNHEY, CDR2 SMNVEV (reference sequence). For the CDR3, the DNA is TGTGCCAGCAGTTTTGGGGGGATGGAAGATACGCAGTATTTT. This translates into CASSFGGMEDTQYF.

This clonotype occurred many times. The rearrangement links TRBV7-6 to TRBJ1-5, with TRBD1 identical over 8 bases. This CDR3 is 15 amino acids long. In germline, CDR1 is SGHVS, CDR2 FNYEAQ. V was clipped by 5 bases and J by 3 bases; unmatched bases: 6. The chain's CDR3 is CASSPGQGINQPQHF. The DNA for the CDR3 is TGTGCCAGCAGCCCCGGACAGGGCATCAATCAGCCCCAGCATTTT.

This clonotype was counted only a few times. V and J are TRBV29-1 and TRBJ2-4; 9 bases align to TRBD1. After removal of 6 bases from V and 8 bases from J, the junction contained 8 bases not matched to a gene. The CDR3 contains 13 residues. Germline assignment: CDR1 SQVTM and CDR2 ANQGSEA. This CDR3 is CSVGTGQLDIQYF. CDR3 DNA sequence: TGCAGCGTGGGGACAGGGCAATTGGACATTCAGTACTTC.

V usage is TRBV4-2 and J usage is TRBJ2-4, with TRBD1 as a possible D gene (5 bases). Per germline, CDR1 LGHNA and CDR2 YNFKEQ. CDR3 length equals 13 residues. Between the trimmed V and J ends, which lost 5 bases and 8 bases, there was a span of 13 bases. The CDR3 sequence: CASSSPREYIQYF. The DNA of the CDR3 is TGTGCCAGCAGCTCCCCCAGGGAATACATTCAGTACTTC.

This clonotype has just a few counts. The V call is TRBV20-1, the J call TRBJ2-1, with a weak D call TRBD1 (5 bases). The germline V gene encodes CDR1 DFQATT and CDR2 SNEGSKA (reference sequence). V was cut by 3 bases and J by 3 bases, with 9 bases left in between. The CDR3 covers 13 residues. CDR3 loop: CSASRDSYNEQFF. The CDR3 bases are TGCAGTGCTAGTCGTGACAGCTACAATGAGCAGTTCTTC.

In this sample, this clonotype turned up many times. The V and J genes are TRBV5-1 and TRBJ2-5, with 8 bases lining up with TRBD2. Germline lookup yields CDR1 SGHRS and CDR2 YFSETQ. V lost 1 base to trimming and J lost 5 bases; unmatched junction nucleotides: 7. This CDR3 contains 15 residues. Here the CDR3 DNA reads TGCGCCAGCAGCTTGTTGCCGGGAGGGAGGGAGACCCAGTACTTC. Translated, it gives CASSLLPGGRETQYF.

This clonotype was observed at least ten times. The chain links TRBV7-9 to TRBJ2-5; D call uncertain. The CDR3 consists of 13 residues. V lost 6 bases and J 1 base, leaving 9 bases between the germline ends. The germline CDR1 and CDR2 sequences are SEHNR and FQNEAQ (reference sequence). DNA of the CDR3: TGTGCCAGCAGGGCGACTGGCCAAGAGACCCAGTACTTC. It encodes CASRATGQETQYF.

This clonotype has ten or more counts. The CDR3 DNA reads as TGTGCCAGCAGCCCCTGGACAGGGGAACGGTTCTACGAGCAGTACTTC. Translated: CASSPWTGERFYEQYF. The J gene is TRBJ2-7, the V gene TRBV7-2, with TRBD1 matching over 9 bases. Per germline, CDR1 SGHTA and CDR2 FQGNSA. After removal of 5 bases from V and 3 bases from J, the junction contained 11 bases not matched to a gene. The length of the CDR3 is 16 residues.

This clonotype appeared many times. This chain connects TRBV28 to TRBJ1-5; D is unclear. CDR1 and CDR2 from the germline V gene are MDHEN and SYDVKM. The length of the CDR3 is 13 residues. The germline V and J ends were trimmed by 2 bases and 9 bases, with 11 bases remaining between them. CDR3 loop: CASSLGRGRPQHF. CDR3 in DNA: TGTGCCAGCAGTTTAGGCCGGGGTCGGCCCCAGCATTTT.

The genes are TRBV19 and TRBJ1-1; 10 nucleotides line up with TRBD1. V dropped 1 base and J dropped 0; count of bases not matched to a gene: 5. The germline CDR1 and CDR2 sequences are LNHDA and SQIVND (reference sequence). This CDR3 is built from 17 residues. CDR3 sequence reads: CASSIGGQGEVNTEAFF. CDR3 bases: TGTGCCAGTAGTATAGGCGGACAGGGGGAAGTGAACACTGAAGCTTTCTTT.

Many counts were recorded for this clonotype. This chain joins TRBV5-5 and TRBJ2-3; the match to TRBD2 covers 14 bases. The ends lost 3 bases at V and 2 bases at J; junction bases unmatched: 8. Germline CDR1 reads SGHKS; CDR2 reads YYEKEE (reference sequence). CDR3 length: 18 residues. The chain's CDR3 is CASSWGLAGETSTDTQYF. CDR3 sequence (DNA): TGTGCCAGCAGCTGGGGACTAGCGGGGGAGACGTCCACAGATACGCAGTATTTT.

The chain employs TRBV2 and TRBJ2-1, with unresolved D. V dropped 6 bases and J dropped 4 bases, with 4 bases sitting between them. Per germline, CDR1 SNHLY and CDR2 FYNNEI. The CDR3 contains 11 residues. The CDR3 coding sequence is TGTGCCAGCAGAGAGTACAATGAGCAGTTCTTC. Its translation is CASREYNEQFF.

This clonotype was recorded at least ten times. CDR3 sequence reads: CASSLRPGYTF. CDR3 in DNA: TGTGCCAGCAGCTTAAGACCTGGCTACACCTTC. The chain has TRBV7-3 and TRBJ1-2, with no clear D. Trimming stripped 1 base from V and 7 bases from J, with 4 bases between. CDR3 length equals 11 residues. Germline V gene data show CDR1 as SGHTA and CDR2 as FQGTGA.

This clonotype was detected a few times. This rearrangement joins TRBV28 to TRBJ2-1; 12 positions agree with TRBD2. There are 20 residues in the CDR3. V lost 5 bases and J lost 7; bases outside the gene matches: 21. Germline lookup yields CDR1 MDHEN and CDR2 SYDVKM. The CDR3 nucleotides read TGTGCCAGCAGTGGGGCCGGGACTAGCGGGCCGACCCAGTGGGGGAATGAGCAGTTCTTC. This encodes CASSGAGTSGPTQWGNEQFF.

The genes are TRBV5-6 and TRBJ1-1, with TRBD1 identical over 10 bases. Germline V gene lookup returns CDR1 SGHDT and CDR2 YYEEEE. The CDR3 covers 14 residues. Unmatched junction bases numbered 4, after V lost 4 bases and J lost 4 bases. The CDR3 spells CASSRGDRGTEAFF. The CDR3 DNA sequence: TGTGCCAGCAGCCGCGGGGACAGGGGCACTGAAGCTTTCTTT.

The rearrangement links TRBV7-9 to TRBJ1-2; D remains unclear. V dropped 2 bases and J dropped 8 bases, with 12 bases sitting between them. The germline gives CDR1 SEHNR, CDR2 FQNEAQ (reference sequence). The CDR3 runs 13 residues. The CDR3 loop is CASSLRSNEGYTF. In nucleotides, the CDR3 is TGTGCCAGCAGCTTAAGGTCCAATGAGGGCTACACCTTC. The whole variable domain, remainder taken from reference TRBV7-9 and TRBJ1-2, is DTGVSQNPRHKITKRGQNVTFRCDPISEHNRLYWYRQTLGQGPEFLTYFQNEAQLEKSRLLSDRFSAERPKGSFSTLEIQRTEQGDSAMYLCASSLRSNEGYTFGSGTRLTVV.

This clonotype appeared many times. V usage is TRBV11-2 and J usage is TRBJ2-5; 7 nucleotides match TRBD2. The V segment lost 6 bases and the J segment 4 bases; nucleotides outside the gene matches: 11. The CDR3 sequence is 15 residues long. Germline CDR1 SGHAT, CDR2 FQNNGV. Written as DNA, the CDR3 is TGTGCCAGCAGAAGTATGCGCGGGAGAAGAGAGACCCAGTACTTC. Protein: CASRSMRGRRETQYF. The full variable domain, in which reference TRBV11-2 and TRBJ2-5 provide the parts outside the CDR3, is EAGVAQSPRYKIIEKRQSVAFWCNPISGHATLYWYQQILGQGPKLLIQFQNNGVVDDSQLPKDRFSAERLKGVDSTLKIQPAKLEDSAVYLCASRSMRGRRETQYFGPGTRLLVL.